This T cell receptor (beta chain) was sequenced in a study of blood T cell repertoires in COVID-19. Study information: Both acute and convalescent COVID-19 samples were obtained from the United States, Italy and Spain.

The repertoire was sequenced with immunoSEQ multiplex PCR; TCRdb's copy has only in-frame clones and lacks some. The data contain about 170,000 clones, about 88% of them singletons. The ends lost 3 bases at V and 7 bases at J; junction bases unmatched: 7. Germline V gene data show CDR1 as MDHEN and CDR2 as SYDVKM. This CDR3 spans 16 amino acids. Researchers sorted participants into cohorts using their self-reported clinical history. Sequences were obtained from PBMCs or T cells enriched from blood (not recorded which). V gene TRBV28 combines with J gene TRBJ2-2; 11 positions match TRBD1. This receptor was obtained from a woman in her 50s who had recovered from COVID-19. CDR3 coding DNA: TGTGCCAGCAGTTTTATCGGACAGGGGGCGAACGGGGAGCTGTTTTTT. It codes for CASSFIGQGANGELFF.